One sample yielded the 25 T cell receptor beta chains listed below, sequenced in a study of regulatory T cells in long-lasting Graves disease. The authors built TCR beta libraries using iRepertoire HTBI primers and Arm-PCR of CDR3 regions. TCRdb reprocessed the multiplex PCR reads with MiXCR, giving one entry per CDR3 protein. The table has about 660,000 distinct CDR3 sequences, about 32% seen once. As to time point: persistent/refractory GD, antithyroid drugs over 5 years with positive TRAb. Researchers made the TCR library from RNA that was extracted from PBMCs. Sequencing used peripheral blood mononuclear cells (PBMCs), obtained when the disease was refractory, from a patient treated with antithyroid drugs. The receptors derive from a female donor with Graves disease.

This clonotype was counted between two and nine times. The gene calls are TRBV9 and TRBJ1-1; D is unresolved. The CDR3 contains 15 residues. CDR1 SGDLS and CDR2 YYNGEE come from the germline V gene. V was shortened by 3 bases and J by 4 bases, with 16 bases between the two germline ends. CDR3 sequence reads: CASSDSRAGGTEAFF. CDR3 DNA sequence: TGTGCCAGCAGCGATAGTAGGGCAGGCGGCACTGAAGCTTTCTTT.

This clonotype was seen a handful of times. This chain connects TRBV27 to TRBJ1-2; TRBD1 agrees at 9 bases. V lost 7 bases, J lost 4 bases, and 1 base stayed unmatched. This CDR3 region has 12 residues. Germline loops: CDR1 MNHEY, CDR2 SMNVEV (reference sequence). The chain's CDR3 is CASKTGGYGYTF. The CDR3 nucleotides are TGTGCCAGCAAGACAGGGGGCTATGGCTACACCTTC.

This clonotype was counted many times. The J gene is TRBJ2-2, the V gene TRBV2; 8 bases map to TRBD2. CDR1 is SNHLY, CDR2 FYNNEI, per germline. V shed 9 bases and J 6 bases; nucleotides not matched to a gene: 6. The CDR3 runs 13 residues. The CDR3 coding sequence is TGTGCCAGAGGGACTAGGGGACCCGGGGAGCTGTTTTTT. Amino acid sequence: CARGTRGPGELFF.

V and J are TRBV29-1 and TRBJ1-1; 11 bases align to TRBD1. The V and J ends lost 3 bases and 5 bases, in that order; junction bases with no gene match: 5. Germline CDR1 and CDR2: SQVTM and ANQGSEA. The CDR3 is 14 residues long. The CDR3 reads CSVEGGQGVTEAFF. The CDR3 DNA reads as TGCAGCGTTGAGGGGGGACAGGGGGTTACTGAAGCTTTCTTT.

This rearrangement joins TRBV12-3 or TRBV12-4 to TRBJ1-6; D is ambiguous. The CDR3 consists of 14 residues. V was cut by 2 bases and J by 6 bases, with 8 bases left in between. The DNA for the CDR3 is TGTGCCAGCAGTTTAACCTCCGCTAATTCACCCCTCCACTTT. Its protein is CASSLTSANSPLHF.

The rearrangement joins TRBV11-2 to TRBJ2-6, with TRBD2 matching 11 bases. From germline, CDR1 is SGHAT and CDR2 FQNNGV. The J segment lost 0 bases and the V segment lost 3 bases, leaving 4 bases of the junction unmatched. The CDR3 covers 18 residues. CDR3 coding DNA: TGTGCCAGCAGCTTTAGACTAGCGGGGACCTCTGGGGCCAACGTCCTGACTTTC. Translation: CASSFRLAGTSGANVLTF. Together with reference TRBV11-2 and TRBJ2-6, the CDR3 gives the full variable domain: EAGVAQSPRYKIIEKRQSVAFWCNPISGHATLYWYQQILGQGPKLLIQFQNNGVVDDSQLPKDRFSAERLKGVDSTLKIQPAKLEDSAVYLCASSFRLAGTSGANVLTFGAGSRLTVL.

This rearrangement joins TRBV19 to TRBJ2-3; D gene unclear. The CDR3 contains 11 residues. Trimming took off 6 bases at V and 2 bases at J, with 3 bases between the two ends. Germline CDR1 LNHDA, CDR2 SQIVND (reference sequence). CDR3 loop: CASRNTDTQYF. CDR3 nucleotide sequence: TGTGCCAGTAGGAACACAGATACGCAGTATTTT.

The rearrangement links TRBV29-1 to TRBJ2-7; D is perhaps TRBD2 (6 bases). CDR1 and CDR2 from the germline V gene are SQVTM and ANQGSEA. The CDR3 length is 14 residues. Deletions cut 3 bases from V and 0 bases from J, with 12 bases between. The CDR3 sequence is CSVEGPGLSYEQYF. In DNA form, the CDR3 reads TGCAGCGTTGAGGGCCCGGGACTCTCCTACGAGCAGTACTTC.

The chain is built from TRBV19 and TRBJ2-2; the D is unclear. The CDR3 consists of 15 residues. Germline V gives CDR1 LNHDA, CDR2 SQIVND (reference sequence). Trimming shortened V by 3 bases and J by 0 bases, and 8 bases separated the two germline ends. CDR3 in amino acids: CASSIGRTNTGELFF. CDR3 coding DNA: TGTGCCAGTAGTATTGGTCGGACGAACACCGGGGAGCTGTTTTTT. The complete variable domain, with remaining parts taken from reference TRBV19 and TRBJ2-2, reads DGGITQSPKYLFRKEGQNVTLSCEQNLNHDAMYWYRQDPGQGLRLIYYSQIVNDFQKGDIAEGYSVSREKKESFPLTVTSAQKNPTAFYLCASSIGRTNTGELFFGEGSRLTVL.

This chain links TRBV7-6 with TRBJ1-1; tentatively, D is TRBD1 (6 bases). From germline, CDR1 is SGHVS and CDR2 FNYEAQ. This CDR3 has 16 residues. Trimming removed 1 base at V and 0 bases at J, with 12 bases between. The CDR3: CASSLGTGYMNTEAFF. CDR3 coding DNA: TGTGCCAGCAGCTTAGGAACAGGGTACATGAACACTGAAGCTTTCTTT.

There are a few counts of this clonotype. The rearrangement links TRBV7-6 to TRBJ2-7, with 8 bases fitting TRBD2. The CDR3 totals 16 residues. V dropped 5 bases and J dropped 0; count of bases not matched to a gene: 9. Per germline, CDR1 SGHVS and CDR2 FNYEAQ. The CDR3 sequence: CASSTPGGTYSYEQYF. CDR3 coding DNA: TGTGCCAGCAGCACTCCGGGGGGGACCTACTCCTACGAGCAGTACTTC.

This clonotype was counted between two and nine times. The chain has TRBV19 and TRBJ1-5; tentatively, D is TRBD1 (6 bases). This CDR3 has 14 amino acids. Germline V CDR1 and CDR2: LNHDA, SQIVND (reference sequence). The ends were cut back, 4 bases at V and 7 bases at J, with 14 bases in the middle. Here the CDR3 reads CASSRQEPSQPQHF. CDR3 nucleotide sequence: TGTGCCAGTAGTAGACAGGAACCGTCCCAGCCCCAGCATTTT.

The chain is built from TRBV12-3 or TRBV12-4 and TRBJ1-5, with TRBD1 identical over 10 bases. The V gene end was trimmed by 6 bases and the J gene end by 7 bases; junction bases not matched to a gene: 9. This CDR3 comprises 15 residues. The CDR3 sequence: CASSPTGGAVQPQHF. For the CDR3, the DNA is TGTGCCAGCAGCCCGACAGGGGGCGCAGTCCAGCCCCAGCATTTT.

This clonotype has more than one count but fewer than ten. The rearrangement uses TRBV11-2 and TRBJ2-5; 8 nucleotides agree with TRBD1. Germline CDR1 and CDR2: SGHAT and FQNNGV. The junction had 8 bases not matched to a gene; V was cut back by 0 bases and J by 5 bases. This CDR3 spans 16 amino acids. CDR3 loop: CASSLDGQGTSETQYF. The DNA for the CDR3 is TGTGCCAGCAGCTTAGATGGACAGGGCACGTCGGAGACCCAGTACTTC.

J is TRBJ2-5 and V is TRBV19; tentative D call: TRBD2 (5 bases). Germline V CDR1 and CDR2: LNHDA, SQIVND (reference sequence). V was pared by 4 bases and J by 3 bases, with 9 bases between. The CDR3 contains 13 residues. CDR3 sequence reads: CASSTDGEETQYF. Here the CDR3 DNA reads TGTGCCAGTAGTACGGACGGGGAAGAGACCCAGTACTTC. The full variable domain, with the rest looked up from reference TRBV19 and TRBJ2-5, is DGGITQSPKYLFRKEGQNVTLSCEQNLNHDAMYWYRQDPGQGLRLIYYSQIVNDFQKGDIAEGYSVSREKKESFPLTVTSAQKNPTAFYLCASSTDGEETQYFGPGTRLLVL.

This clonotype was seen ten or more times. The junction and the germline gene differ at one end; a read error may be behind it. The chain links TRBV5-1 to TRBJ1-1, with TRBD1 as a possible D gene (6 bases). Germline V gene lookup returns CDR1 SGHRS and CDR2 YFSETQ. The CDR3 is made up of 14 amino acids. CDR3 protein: CASSLGQGSTEAFF. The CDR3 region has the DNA TGTGCCAGCAGCTTAGGGCAGGGGAGCACTGAAGCTTTCTTT.

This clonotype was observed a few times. The CDR3 spells CASSYVATPNYEQYF. The DNA of the CDR3 is TGTGCCAGCAGTTATGTGGCTACTCCGAACTACGAGCAGTACTTC. The genes are TRBV6-4 and TRBJ2-7; no firm D call. V was shortened by 5 bases and J by 3 bases, with 17 bases between the two germline ends. CDR1 is MRHNA, CDR2 SNTAGT, per germline. The CDR3 totals 15 residues.

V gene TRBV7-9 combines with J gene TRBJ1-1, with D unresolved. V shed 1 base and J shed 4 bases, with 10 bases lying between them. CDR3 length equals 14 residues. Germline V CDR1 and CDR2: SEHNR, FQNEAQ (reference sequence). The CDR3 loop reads CASSLGGTVTEAFF. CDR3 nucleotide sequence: TGTGCCAGCAGCTTAGGAGGTACAGTCACTGAAGCTTTCTTT.

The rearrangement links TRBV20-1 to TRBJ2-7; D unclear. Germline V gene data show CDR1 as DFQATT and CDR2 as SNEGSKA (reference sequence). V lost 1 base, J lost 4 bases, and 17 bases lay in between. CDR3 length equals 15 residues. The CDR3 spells CSARVAGSWVYEQYF. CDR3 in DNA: TGCAGTGCTAGAGTTGCAGGTTCGTGGGTTTACGAGCAGTACTTC.

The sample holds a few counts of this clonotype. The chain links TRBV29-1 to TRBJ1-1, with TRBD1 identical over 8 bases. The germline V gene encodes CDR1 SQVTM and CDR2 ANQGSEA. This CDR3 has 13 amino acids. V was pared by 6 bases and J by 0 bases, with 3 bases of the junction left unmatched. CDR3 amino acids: CSVGGQVNTEAFF. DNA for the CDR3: TGCAGCGTGGGGGGACAGGTGAACACTGAAGCTTTCTTT.

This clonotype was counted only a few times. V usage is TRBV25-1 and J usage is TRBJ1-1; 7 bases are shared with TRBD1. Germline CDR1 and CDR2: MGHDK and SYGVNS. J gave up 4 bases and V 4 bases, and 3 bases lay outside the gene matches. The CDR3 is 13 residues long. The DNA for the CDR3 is TGTGCCAGCAGTGCGGGACAGAGCACTGAAGCTTTCTTT. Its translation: CASSAGQSTEAFF.

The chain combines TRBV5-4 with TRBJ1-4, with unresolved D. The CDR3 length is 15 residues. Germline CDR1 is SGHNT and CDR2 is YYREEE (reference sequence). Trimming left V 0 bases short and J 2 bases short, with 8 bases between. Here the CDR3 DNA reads TGTGCCAGCAGCTTGGCCGCGACCACTAATGAAAAACTGTTTTTT. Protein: CASSLAATTNEKLFF.

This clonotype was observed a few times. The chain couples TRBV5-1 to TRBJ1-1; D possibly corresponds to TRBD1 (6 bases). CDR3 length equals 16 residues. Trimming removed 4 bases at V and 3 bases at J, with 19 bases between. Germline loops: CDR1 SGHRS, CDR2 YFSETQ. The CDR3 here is CASSPPRQPGDTEAFF. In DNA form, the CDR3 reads TGCGCCAGCAGCCCCCCTCGACAGCCAGGGGACACTGAAGCTTTCTTT.

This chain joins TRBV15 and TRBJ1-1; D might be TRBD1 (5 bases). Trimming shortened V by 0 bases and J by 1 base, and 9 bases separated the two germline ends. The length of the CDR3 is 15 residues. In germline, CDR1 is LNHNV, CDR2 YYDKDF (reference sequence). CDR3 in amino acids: CATSRDSGQNTEAFF. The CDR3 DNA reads TGTGCCACCAGCAGAGATTCCGGACAGAACACTGAAGCTTTCTTT.

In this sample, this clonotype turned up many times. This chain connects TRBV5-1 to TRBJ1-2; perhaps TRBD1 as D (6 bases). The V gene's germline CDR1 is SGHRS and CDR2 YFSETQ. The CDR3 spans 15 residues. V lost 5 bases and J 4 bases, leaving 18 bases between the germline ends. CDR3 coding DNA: TGCGCCAGCAGTTTGATGGGGGCGTCGGCCTATGGCTACACCTTC. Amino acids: CASSLMGASAYGYTF.